This entry describes one TCR beta chain. It lacks a known antigen. The sample holds no much larger clone one base away, and base qualities are not on file. This entry belongs to a study of blood T cell repertoires in COVID-19 (dated by TCRdb to the early 2020s). Turning to the overall study: Samples covering the acute and convalescent phases of COVID-19 were provided by collaborators in the United States, Italy and Spain. The samples were drawn from two sources: the first 160 participants of the ongoing ImmuneRACE study, and about 1,300 subjects contributed by 6 global collaborators. A de-identified subject ID, COVID-19 status, age in years and sex were almost always included in the sample metadata. The repertoires were released in a freely available public database intended as a resource for research on the immune response to SARS-CoV-2. Subjects who had been exposed to COVID-19, were actively infected with it, or had recovered from it provided the deeply sampled blood TCRbeta repertoires that made up the dataset. The prospective study material was composed of cDNA or gDNA derived from T cells, B-cell-depleted T cells, or PBMCs. Where HLA class I and class II types were available, the types were taken from metadata supplied by the sample provider, not from assay-based typing. The paper's findings and limits, for the study overall: Clinical and demographic metadata were provided uncurated, with the amount varying by source and participant.

The collaborating institutions used their own protocols to collect whole blood in K2EDTA tubes. For TCRbeta analysis, collaborator samples were shipped as frozen whole blood, as isolated PBMCs, or as DNA extracted from either sample type. V lost 5 bases and J lost 2 bases, and the count of bases not matched to a germline gene is 5. The CDR3 runs 15 amino acids, cysteine and phenylalanine included. The only DNA kept is the CDR3, 45 bases in frame from the first base. The germline V gene (reference sequence) gives CDR1 as LNHDA and CDR2 as SQIVND. TCRbeta CDR3 regions were amplified from genomic DNA by means of the immunoSEQ Assay, a bias-controlled multiplex PCR. The published analysis was carried out like this. The number of nucleated cells in each sample was estimated by amplification of reference gene primers within the assay. To quantify the absolute abundance of each unique TCRbeta CDR3 rearrangement, sequence reads were collapsed and filtered. Productive Simpson clonality was computed per sample as the square root of Simpson's diversity index over productive rearrangements. This immuneACCESS table, as held by TCRdb, lists in-frame sequences with V and J called but not all clones. Of the missing ones, under half trace to an unresolved V gene in checked studies; the others have no known cause. V, J and clone size derive from that table, while D and trimming were established from the DNA sequence. The sample profile shows approximately 88,000 clones; 75% to 90% of them were found once. The ten largest clonotypes hold 15% of the sample.

This chain joins TRBV19 to TRBJ1-5; 8 central nucleotides agree with TRBD1. Sequenced material: peripheral blood. The sequence derives from a male donor with acute or convalescent COVID-19. CDR3 protein: CASSDPGQGNQPQHF. Read as DNA, the sequence is TGTGCCAGTAGTGACCCGGGACAGGGCAATCAGCCCCAGCATTTT.